The clone carrying this T cell receptor (beta chain) has just one count. Its antigen is not identified. Sample time point: recipient sample about 28 days before transplant, after cytoreduction. Samples: about 28 days before transplant, then days 30, 100 and 180 after. This sample was taken from a study of T cell clonotyping in hematopoietic cell transplantation. Study overall: Cytoreduction preceded collection of pretransplant recipient samples.

Study conclusions and caveats: Few recipient clonotypes overlapped donors; over 95% were de novo at given depth. Higher Inverse Simpson Index values in graft donor and pretransplant recipient predicted broader posttransplant TCR diversity.

Data came from immunoSEQ multiplex PCR; TCRdb stores just in-frame clones and leaves some out. This sample has some 19,000 clones, with approximately 80% found just once. Between the trimmed V and J ends, which lost 9 bases and 3 bases, there was a span of 14 bases. The germline CDR1 and CDR2 sequences are MNHEY and SVGAGI. CDR3 length equals 13 residues. The input for sequencing was peripheral blood mononuclear cells, taken before stem cell transplant. The TCR comes from a man aged 55 to 69 with acute myeloid leukemia. Some clones in this sample may be carry-over from other donors' samples. The J gene is TRBJ1-2, the V gene TRBV6-5; D gene ambiguous. In DNA, the CDR3 is TGTGCCAGTTCCCCGTTGGATCACTATGGCTACACCTTC. The encoded protein is CASSPLDHYGYTF.